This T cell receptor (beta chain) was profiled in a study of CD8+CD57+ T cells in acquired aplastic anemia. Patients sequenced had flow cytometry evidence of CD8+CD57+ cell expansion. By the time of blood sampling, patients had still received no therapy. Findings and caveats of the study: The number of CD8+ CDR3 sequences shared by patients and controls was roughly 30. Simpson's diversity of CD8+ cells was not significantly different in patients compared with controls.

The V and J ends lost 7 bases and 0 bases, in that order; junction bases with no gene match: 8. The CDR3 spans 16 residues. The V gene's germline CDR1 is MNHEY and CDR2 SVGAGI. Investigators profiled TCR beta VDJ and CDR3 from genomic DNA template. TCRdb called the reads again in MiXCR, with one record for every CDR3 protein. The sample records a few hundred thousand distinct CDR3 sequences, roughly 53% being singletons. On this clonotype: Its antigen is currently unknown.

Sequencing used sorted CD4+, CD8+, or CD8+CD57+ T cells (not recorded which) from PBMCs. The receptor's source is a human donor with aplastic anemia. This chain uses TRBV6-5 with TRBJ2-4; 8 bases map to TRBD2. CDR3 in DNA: TGTGCCAGCAAACGGGGGCGGGGGGCAGCCAAAAACATTCAGTACTTC. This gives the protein CASKRGRGAAKNIQYF.